Below, 30 T cell receptor beta chains from the same sample are listed, as sequenced in a study of Graves' ophthalmopathy and Graves' hyperthyroidism. The authors amplified TCR beta CDR3 regions from RNA transcripts. HTBI primers served in a first-round RT-PCR, which a second-round multiplex PCR followed. A single record per CDR3 protein comes from TCRdb applying MiXCR to the multiplex PCR reads. This repertoire shows about 57,000 distinct CDR3 sequences, around 50% found once; its top ten account for over 4%. The sample comprised peripheral blood. These receptors were taken from an adult woman with Graves' ophthalmopathy.

V and J are TRBV7-2 and TRBJ1-4; maybe TRBD1 (5 bases). With 5 bases removed from V and 7 bases from J, the gap between germline ends came to 20 bases. The CDR3 is 16 residues long. Germline CDR1 SGHTA, CDR2 FQGNSA. The CDR3 loop reads CASSQEGLAGIEKLFF. The CDR3 coding sequence is TGTGCCAGCAGCCAAGAGGGACTAGCGGGAATTGAAAAACTGTTTTTT.

The rearrangement uses TRBV7-9 and TRBJ2-7; D may correspond to TRBD1 or TRBD2 (7 bases each). The CDR3 loop spans 15 amino acids. V shed 1 base and J shed 6 bases, with 16 bases lying between them. Germline V lookup: CDR1 SEHNR, CDR2 FQNEAQ (reference sequence). The CDR3 sequence: CASSLERGPGGEQYF. The CDR3 DNA is TGTGCCAGCAGCTTAGAAAGGGGGCCGGGGGGCGAGCAGTACTTC.

There are many counts of this clonotype. The CDR3 sequence is CASTVGWGTYGYTF. CDR3 sequence (DNA): TGTGCCAGTACCGTGGGCTGGGGCACCTATGGCTACACCTTC. This chain connects TRBV19 to TRBJ1-2, with D maybe TRBD1 (5 bases). V was trimmed by 7 bases and J by 4 bases, leaving 16 bases between them. From germline, CDR1 is LNHDA and CDR2 SQIVND (reference sequence). The CDR3 runs to 14 residues.

This chain connects TRBV20-1 to TRBJ2-1; 7 positions match TRBD1. Losses at the gene ends were 0 bases for V and 2 bases for J; bases not matched to a gene: 4. The length of the CDR3 is 15 residues. The germline V gene encodes CDR1 DFQATT and CDR2 SNEGSKA (reference sequence). CDR3 DNA sequence: TGCAGTGCTAGAGATCGGCAGGGGGCCTACAATGAGCAGTTCTTC. This gives the protein CSARDRQGAYNEQFF.

This rearrangement joins TRBV20-1 to TRBJ2-5; 9 bases align to TRBD1. J lost 4 bases, V lost 0 bases, and 3 bases had no gene match. Germline values: CDR1 DFQATT, CDR2 SNEGSKA (reference sequence). This CDR3 is built from 14 residues. CDR3 residues: CSARDGGQGETQYF. Here the CDR3 DNA reads TGCAGTGCTAGAGATGGGGGACAGGGAGAGACCCAGTACTTC.

This rearrangement joins TRBV5-6 to TRBJ2-5; TRBD2 aligns across 9 bases. CDR1 SGHDT and CDR2 YYEEEE come from the germline V gene. The CDR3 spans 15 residues. With 0 bases clipped from V and 4 bases from J, the junction kept 4 bases outside the gene matches. The CDR3 sequence: CASSLVAGAGETQYF. CDR3 sequence (DNA): TGTGCCAGCAGCTTGGTAGCGGGAGCGGGAGAGACCCAGTACTTC.

This clonotype came up many times. This sequence joins TRBV6-2 or TRBV6-3 and TRBJ2-7; weak D call: TRBD1 (5 bases). Germline-derived CDR1 and CDR2 are MNHEY and SVGEGT. The CDR3 runs to 17 residues. Between the trimmed V and J ends, which lost 0 bases and 2 bases, there was a span of 17 bases. For the CDR3, the DNA is TGTGCCAGCAGTTACTCGATTTATCAGGGTCCTACCTACGAGCAGTACTTC. Translated: CASSYSIYQGPTYEQYF.

This clonotype was seen ten or more times. V usage is TRBV5-5 and J usage is TRBJ2-3, with D maybe TRBD2 (5 bases). V shed 4 bases and J shed 5 bases, with 8 bases lying between them. The CDR3 consists of 12 residues. Germline V gene sequence: CDR1 SGHKS, CDR2 YYEKEE (reference sequence). The CDR3 sequence: CASSREGDTQYF. CDR3 DNA sequence: TGTGCCAGCAGCCGAGAGGGAGATACGCAGTATTTT.

A word on this clonotype: The conserved phenylalanine or tryptophan normally closing the CDR3 is absent here, so this likely arose from a read error. Because the CDR3's place on the DNA is in doubt, the DNA is left out and the CDR3 is given as listed by TCRdb. The V gene is TRBV20-1, the J gene TRBJ2-5; the D call in the table, TRBD1, was not verified against the DNA. In germline, CDR1 is DFQATT, CDR2 SNEGSKA (reference sequence). The CDR3 is 14 residues long, ends included. The CDR3 loop reads CSASLPGGRRTQRI.

This clonotype was picked up many times. The chain couples TRBV20-1 to TRBJ2-5; D is undetermined. The ends were cut back, 5 bases at V and 4 bases at J, with 17 bases in the middle. The CDR3 contains 14 residues. The germline CDR1 and CDR2 sequences are DFQATT and SNEGSKA (reference sequence). The CDR3 protein is CSAPHADGRETQYF. As DNA, the CDR3 is TGCAGTGCTCCCCATGCCGACGGGCGAGAGACCCAGTACTTC.

This clonotype was seen many times. The chain is built from TRBV29-1 and TRBJ2-3; no clear D gene. The germline V and J ends were trimmed by 3 bases and 0 bases, with 10 bases remaining between them. Looked up from germline, CDR1 is SQVTM and CDR2 is ANQGSEA. The CDR3 loop spans 14 amino acids. The DNA for the CDR3 is TGCAGCGTTGACTCCGCCTTTAGCACAGATACGCAGTATTTT. This sequence encodes CSVDSAFSTDTQYF.

This clonotype was detected many times. A clone one base away is much larger, so this may be a read error. This CDR3 is missing its conserved last phenylalanine or tryptophan, likely due to a read error. The chain links TRBV11-2 to TRBJ2-1; D is unclear. The CDR3 spans 15 residues. V was pared by 6 bases and J by 0 bases, with 12 bases between. Per the germline V gene, CDR1 is SGHAT and CDR2 is FQNNGV. CDR3 residues: CASRLRPGSYNEQFL. CDR3 nucleotides: TGTGCCAGCAGACTCCGACCTGGCTCCTACAATGAGCAGTTCCTC.

This clonotype has ten or more counts. A read error may be the cause here, since a much bigger clone is one base away. The chain carries TRBV19 and TRBJ1-3, with a possible D match to TRBD1 (5 bases). The CDR3 extends over 14 amino acids. Germline CDR1 reads LNHDA; CDR2 reads SQIVND (reference sequence). The CDR3 spells CASSMGLSGNTVYF. CDR3 nucleotides: TGTGCCAGTAGTATGGGGCTCTCTGGAAACACCGTATATTTT.

In DNA form, the CDR3 reads TGTGCCAGCAGTTTATCTGGGACTGAAGCTTTCTTT. It specifies CASSLSGTEAFF. The rearrangement joins TRBV6-5 to TRBJ1-1; D is undetermined. V dropped 4 bases and J dropped 5 bases, with 8 bases sitting between them. Germline V gene data show CDR1 as MNHEY and CDR2 as SVGAGI. This CDR3 contains 12 residues.

This clonotype was seen many times. V is TRBV7-2 and J is TRBJ2-7, with D perhaps TRBD1 (6 bases). The germline V gene encodes CDR1 SGHTA and CDR2 FQGNSA. The CDR3 totals 14 residues. Trimming took off 5 bases at V and 2 bases at J, with 13 bases between the two ends. The CDR3 nucleotides read TGTGCCAGCAGCCCCCCGGGACAAACCTACGAGCAGTACTTC. It translates to CASSPPGQTYEQYF.

V usage is TRBV30 and J usage is TRBJ2-7, with unresolved D. Trimming cost V 3 bases and J 0 bases, with 18 bases left between them. Germline CDR1 and CDR2: GTSNPN and SVGIG (reference sequence). The CDR3 contains 16 residues. This CDR3 reads CAWRKTLTFRSYEQYF. The CDR3 bases are TGTGCCTGGAGGAAAACATTGACCTTCCGCTCCTACGAGCAGTACTTC.

With respect to this clonotype: The germline gene is not matched at one end of the junction; a read error may be the cause. The V gene is TRBV15, the J gene TRBJ2-5; D remains ambiguous. Per germline, CDR1 LNHNV and CDR2 YYDKDF (reference sequence). This CDR3 has 15 amino acids. The CDR3: CATSRAGPHQESQCF. The CDR3, as DNA: TGTGCCACCAGCAGAGCCGGACCTCACCAAGAGAGCCAGTGCTTC.

CDR3 DNA sequence: TGCGCCAGCCGGGATCCTGGGTCCTACGAGCAGTACTTC. Its protein is CASRDPGSYEQYF. This chain joins TRBV10-2 and TRBJ2-7, with a tentative D call TRBD2 (5 bases). The CDR3 is 13 residues long. The germline V gene encodes CDR1 WSHSY and CDR2 SAAADI. V was cut by 8 bases and J by 1 base, with 12 bases left in between.

CDR3 DNA: TGTGCCAGCAGTGTTCGCGGGCCCCCCACAGATACGCAGTATTTT. Translating it yields CASSVRGPPTDTQYF. The V and J genes are TRBV2 and TRBJ2-3; D might be TRBD2 (5 bases). V was shortened by 4 bases and J by 2 bases, with 13 bases between the two germline ends. The CDR3 is 15 amino acids. In germline, CDR1 is SNHLY, CDR2 FYNNEI.

This clonotype occurred many times. The V gene is TRBV12-3 or TRBV12-4, the J gene TRBJ1-4; tentatively, D is TRBD1 (6 bases). Trimming pared 2 bases from V and 8 bases from J, leaving 12 bases between. The CDR3 totals 14 residues. The CDR3 is CASSLRTGGEKLFF. The CDR3 DNA reads as TGTGCCAGCAGTTTAAGGACGGGGGGCGAAAAACTGTTTTTT.

Details on this clonotype: The conserved phenylalanine or tryptophan normally closing the CDR3 is absent here, so this likely arose from a read error. The J gene is TRBJ1-5, the V gene TRBV19; 8 bases agree with TRBD1. This CDR3 is 16 amino acids long. The J segment lost 3 bases and the V segment lost 3 bases, leaving 7 bases of the junction unmatched. Germline V gives CDR1 LNHDA, CDR2 SQIVND (reference sequence). For the CDR3, the DNA is TGTGCCAGTAGTATTGGGCAGGGGGCCCTCAATCAGCCCCAGCATTTG. The encoded protein is CASSIGQGALNQPQHL.

The chain combines TRBV19 with TRBJ2-1; 10 nucleotides line up with TRBD2. The CDR3 is 13 amino acids. The germline CDR1 and CDR2 sequences are LNHDA and SQIVND (reference sequence). Trimming at V came to 11 bases and at J to 9 bases, leaving 10 bases not matched to a gene. CDR3 protein: CACELAGSSEQFF. CDR3 DNA: TGTGCCTGTGAACTAGCGGGATCTTCTGAGCAGTTCTTC.

The rearrangement joins TRBV20-1 to TRBJ2-6; 11 nucleotides match TRBD1. V lost 6 bases and J lost 2; bases outside the gene matches: 3. CDR1 DFQATT and CDR2 SNEGSKA come from the germline V gene (reference sequence). The CDR3 extends over 15 amino acids. The CDR3 sequence is CSAPDRGPGANVLTF. The CDR3 nucleotides are TGCAGTGCGCCGGACAGGGGGCCTGGGGCCAACGTCCTGACTTTC.

This clonotype was picked up many times. This chain uses TRBV2 with TRBJ1-2; D is possibly TRBD1 (6 bases). Germline CDR1 is SNHLY and CDR2 is FYNNEI. The V and J ends lost 5 bases and 1 base respectively, with 20 bases between them. The CDR3 spans 17 residues. CDR3 DNA sequence: TGTGCCAGCAGTAGGACAGTGCTTGAGGGGCTTAACTATGGCTACACCTTC. It specifies CASSRTVLEGLNYGYTF. Full variable domain (rest looked up from reference TRBV2 and TRBJ1-2): EPEVTQTPSHQVTQMGQEVILRCVPISNHLYFYWYRQILGQKVEFLVSFYNNEISEKSEIFDDQFSVERPDGSNFTLKIRSTKLEDSAMYFCASSRTVLEGLNYGYTFGSGTRLTVV.

This clonotype has a count of ten or more. J is TRBJ2-2 and V is TRBV4-2; D not resolved. Between the trimmed V and J ends, which lost 1 base and 5 bases, there was a span of 8 bases. This CDR3 has 14 residues. Germline CDR1 is LGHNA and CDR2 is YNFKEQ. DNA for the CDR3: TGTGCCAGCAGCCAAGTATTGGAAACCGGGGAGCTGTTTTTT. This encodes CASSQVLETGELFF.

Notes on this clonotype: A clone one base away is much larger, so this may be a read error. The chain uses TRBV3-1 and TRBJ2-7; no reliable D call. Deletions cut 0 bases from V and 7 bases from J, with 4 bases between. The CDR3 has 11 amino acids. CDR1 LGHDT and CDR2 YNNKEL come from the germline V gene (reference sequence). The CDR3: CASSQEPEQYF. The CDR3 coding sequence is TGTGCCAGCAGCCAAGAACCTGAGCAGTACTTC.

This chain links TRBV9 with TRBJ2-5; no reliable D call. Trimming took 0 bases from V and 4 from J, leaving 7 bases between them. CDR1 and CDR2 (germline): SGDLS, YYNGEE. CDR3 length equals 13 residues. The DNA for the CDR3 is TGTGCCAGCAGCGTAGGTGGCGTAGAGACCCAGTACTTC. This sequence encodes CASSVGGVETQYF.

This clonotype has a count of ten or more. CDR3 sequence: CASSHGTSRVSYEQYF. The CDR3 bases are TGTGCCAGTAGTCACGGGACCTCCAGGGTTTCCTACGAGCAGTACTTC. V gene TRBV19 combines with J gene TRBJ2-7; either TRBD1 or TRBD2 may fit D (5 bases each). CDR3 length: 16 amino acids. Deletions cut 5 bases from V and 1 base from J, with 18 bases between. Germline CDR1 and CDR2: LNHDA and SQIVND (reference sequence).

This chain links TRBV4-1 with TRBJ1-2; D not certain. This CDR3 spans 15 amino acids. The germline V and J ends were trimmed by 0 bases and 5 bases, with 13 bases remaining between them. Germline V lookup: CDR1 MGHRA, CDR2 YSYEKL. CDR3 bases: TGCGCCAGCAGCCAAGATGAAGCCGGGAGTTATGGCTACACCTTC. Protein product: CASSQDEAGSYGYTF.

The sample holds many counts of this clonotype. This rearrangement joins TRBV19 to TRBJ1-5; D gene unclear. CDR1 LNHDA and CDR2 SQIVND come from the germline V gene (reference sequence). The CDR3 totals 15 residues. The V and J ends lost 5 bases and 0 bases respectively, with 11 bases between them. The CDR3 spells CASSLSEYSNQPQHF. The CDR3 DNA reads TGTGCCAGTAGTTTGTCAGAATATAGCAATCAGCCCCAGCATTTT.